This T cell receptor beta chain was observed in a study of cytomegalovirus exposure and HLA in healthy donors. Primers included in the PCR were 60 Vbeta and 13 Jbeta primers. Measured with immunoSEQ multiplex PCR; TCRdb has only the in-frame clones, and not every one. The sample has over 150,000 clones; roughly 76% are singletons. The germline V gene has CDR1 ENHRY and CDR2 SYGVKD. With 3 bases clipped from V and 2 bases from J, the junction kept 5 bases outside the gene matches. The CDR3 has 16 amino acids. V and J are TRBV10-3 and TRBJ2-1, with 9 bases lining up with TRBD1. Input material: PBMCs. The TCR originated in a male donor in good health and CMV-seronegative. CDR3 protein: CAISDPGTGTYNEQFF. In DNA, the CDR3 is TGTGCCATCAGTGATCCCGGGACAGGGACCTACAATGAGCAGTTCTTC.